Sequencing of this TCR beta chain was carried out in a study of shared clonotypes between healthy human individuals. The protocol was immunoSEQ multiplex PCR, while the TCRdb copy is restricted to in-frame clones and leaves out a portion. Of about half a million clones listed, roughly 80% are singletons. With 0 bases clipped from V and 1 base from J, the junction kept 2 bases outside the gene matches. The CDR3 has 15 residues. Germline V gene lookup returns CDR1 SGDLS and CDR2 YYNGEE. Sequencing input: PBMCs. This receptor was taken from a woman in her 40s in good health. Some clones in this sample may be carry-over from other donors' samples. V gene TRBV9 combines with J gene TRBJ2-3, with 7 bases aligning to TRBD2. The CDR3 bases are TGTGCCAGCAGCGTAGCGGGAGGACGCACAGATACGCAGTATTTT. Translation: CASSVAGGRTDTQYF.